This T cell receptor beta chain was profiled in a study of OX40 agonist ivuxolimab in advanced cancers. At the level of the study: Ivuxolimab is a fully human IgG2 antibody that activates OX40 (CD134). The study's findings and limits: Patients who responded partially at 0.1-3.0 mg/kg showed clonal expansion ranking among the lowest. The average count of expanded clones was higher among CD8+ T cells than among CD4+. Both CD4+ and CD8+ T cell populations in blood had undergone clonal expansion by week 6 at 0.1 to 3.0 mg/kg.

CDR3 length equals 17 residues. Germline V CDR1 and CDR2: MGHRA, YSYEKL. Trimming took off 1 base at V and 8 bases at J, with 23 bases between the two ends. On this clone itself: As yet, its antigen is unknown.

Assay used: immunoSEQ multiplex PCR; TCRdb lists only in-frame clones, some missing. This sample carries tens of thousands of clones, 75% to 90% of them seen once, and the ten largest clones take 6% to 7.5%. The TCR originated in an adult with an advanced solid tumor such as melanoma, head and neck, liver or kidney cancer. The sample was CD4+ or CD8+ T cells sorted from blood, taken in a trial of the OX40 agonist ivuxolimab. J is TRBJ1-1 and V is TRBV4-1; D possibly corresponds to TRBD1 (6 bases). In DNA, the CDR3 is TGCGCCAGCAGCCAAGCAAGAGGAGGCAGCAGGGGAGACGAAGCTTTCTTT. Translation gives CASSQARGGSRGDEAFF.